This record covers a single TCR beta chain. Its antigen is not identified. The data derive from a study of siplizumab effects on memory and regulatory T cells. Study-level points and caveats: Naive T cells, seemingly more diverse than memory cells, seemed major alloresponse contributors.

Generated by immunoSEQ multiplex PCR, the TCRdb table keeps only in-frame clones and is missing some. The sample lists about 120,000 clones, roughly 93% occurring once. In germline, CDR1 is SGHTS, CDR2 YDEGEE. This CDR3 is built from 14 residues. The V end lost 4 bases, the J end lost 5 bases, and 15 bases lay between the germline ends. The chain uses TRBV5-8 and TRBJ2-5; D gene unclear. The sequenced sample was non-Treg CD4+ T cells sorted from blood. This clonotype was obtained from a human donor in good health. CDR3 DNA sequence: TGTGCCAGCAGCCTACCGACACCGGTGGAGACCCAGTACTTC. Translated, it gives CASSLPTPVETQYF.